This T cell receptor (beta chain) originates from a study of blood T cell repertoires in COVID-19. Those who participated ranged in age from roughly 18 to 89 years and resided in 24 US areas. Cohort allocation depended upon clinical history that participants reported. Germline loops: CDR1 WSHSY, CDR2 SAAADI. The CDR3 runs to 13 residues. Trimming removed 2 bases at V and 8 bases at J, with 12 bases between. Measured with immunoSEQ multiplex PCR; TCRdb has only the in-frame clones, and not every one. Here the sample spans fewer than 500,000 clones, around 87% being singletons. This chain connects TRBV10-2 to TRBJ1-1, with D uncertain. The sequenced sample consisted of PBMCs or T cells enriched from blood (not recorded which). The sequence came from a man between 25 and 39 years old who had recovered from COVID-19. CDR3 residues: CASSEGRRLEAFF. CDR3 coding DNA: TGCGCCAGCAGTGAGGGGCGACGACTAGAAGCTTTCTTT.